Each of the 24 T cell receptor beta chains below was sequenced from the same sample in a study of T cell repertoires in cytomegalovirus infection. TCRdb fed the reads into MiXCR, producing one record per CDR3 protein. The sample lists hundreds of thousands of distinct CDR3 sequences, under 40% occurring once. The antigens of these receptors remain unknown. Sequencing used cultured CD8+ T cells from PBMCs, obtained from culture after CMV antigen stimulation. These receptors originate from a human donor in good health (CMV status not recorded). Some clones in this sample may be carry-over from other donors' samples.

This clonotype has ten or more counts. The chain is built from TRBV27 and TRBJ1-2; D perhaps matches TRBD1 (6 bases). Germline V gene lookup returns CDR1 MNHEY and CDR2 SMNVEV (reference sequence). The V end lost 1 base, the J end lost 6 bases, and 12 bases lay between the germline ends. The CDR3 length is 14 residues. CDR3 amino acids: CASSLYQGQDGYTF. The DNA of the CDR3 is TGTGCCAGCAGTTTATATCAGGGGCAAGATGGCTACACCTTC.

This clonotype has more than one count but fewer than ten. V is TRBV11-1 and J is TRBJ2-3, with 10 bases matching TRBD2. With 6 bases clipped from V and 3 bases from J, the junction kept 15 bases outside the gene matches. The CDR3 spans 18 residues. Germline assignment: CDR1 SGHAT and CDR2 FQDESV (reference sequence). The CDR3 protein is CASSSSASGGAGTDTQYF. As DNA, the CDR3 is TGTGCCAGCAGTTCAAGCGCTAGCGGGGGCGCCGGGACAGATACGCAGTATTTT.

This clonotype was counted only a few times. The rearrangement joins TRBV28 to TRBJ2-5; 8 positions match TRBD2. CDR3 size: 16 residues. The V segment lost 3 bases and the J segment 5 bases; nucleotides outside the gene matches: 11. CDR1 is MDHEN and CDR2 is SYDVKM in the germline V gene. CDR3: CASSFLLAVSEETQYF. The CDR3, as DNA: TGTGCCAGCAGTTTCCTACTAGCGGTGAGCGAGGAGACCCAGTACTTC.

This clonotype was found a few times. This sequence joins TRBV4-1 and TRBJ2-1, with no clear D. There are 14 residues in the CDR3. The germline gives CDR1 MGHRA, CDR2 YSYEKL. V lost 1 base and J lost 10, with 14 bases in between. In DNA form, the CDR3 reads TGCGCCAGCAGCCAAGCCCCCGGCAGTAGGGAGCAGTTCTTC. Its translation is CASSQAPGSREQFF.

J is TRBJ2-3 and V is TRBV7-3; 9 bases match TRBD2. Germline V gene data show CDR1 as SGHTA and CDR2 as FQGTGA. The CDR3 runs to 17 residues. The junction had 15 bases not matched to a gene; V was cut back by 5 bases and J by 6 bases. CDR3 coding DNA: TGTGCCAGCAGCCCCCGGGGGGCGGGGGGGCCGTTGGATACGCAGTATTTT. This translates into CASSPRGAGGPLDTQYF.

The V and J genes are TRBV14 and TRBJ2-1; D may be TRBD1 (5 bases). Trimming removed 2 bases from V and 4 bases from J, with 9 bases in between. The CDR3 extends over 14 amino acids. The germline CDR1 and CDR2 sequences are SGHDN and FVKESK. CDR3 in amino acids: CASSQTTAYNEQFF. The CDR3 DNA follows: TGTGCCAGCAGCCAAACGACAGCTTACAATGAGCAGTTCTTC.

This clonotype showed up just a few times. CDR3 sequence (DNA): TGCAGTGCGCCCCTTACAACAGCGAACACTGAAGCTTTCTTT. Its protein is CSAPLTTANTEAFF. The chain has TRBV20-1 and TRBJ1-1; D uncertain. Trimming pared 6 bases from V and 1 base from J, leaving 15 bases between. Germline CDR1 is DFQATT and CDR2 is SNEGSKA (reference sequence). This CDR3 is 14 amino acids long.

The CDR3 region is CASQGIGGYTF. The DNA of the CDR3 is TGTGCCAGCCAGGGAATTGGTGGCTACACCTTC. The rearrangement uses TRBV12-3 or TRBV12-4 and TRBJ1-2, with TRBD1 as a possible D gene (5 bases). CDR3 size: 11 residues. Trimming removed 8 bases from V and 7 bases from J, with 11 bases in between.

The V gene is TRBV7-9, the J gene TRBJ2-1; D is unclear. The CDR3 is 15 residues long. Trimming cost V 4 bases and J 8 bases, with 18 bases left between them. Germline CDR1 is SEHNR and CDR2 is FQNEAQ (reference sequence). The CDR3 nucleotides are TGTGCCAGCAGCTCCGGACCGAAGAATGTGGATGAGCAGTTCTTC. It is translated as CASSSGPKNVDEQFF.

This clonotype was detected only a few times. J is TRBJ2-1 and V is TRBV7-6; maybe TRBD2 (5 bases). The length of the CDR3 is 17 residues. The germline CDR1 and CDR2 sequences are SGHVS and FNYEAQ. Trimming removed 1 base from V and 2 bases from J, with 15 bases in between. The CDR3 loop reads CASSLGWGDETYNEQFF. CDR3 nucleotides: TGTGCCAGCAGCTTAGGTTGGGGAGACGAGACCTACAATGAGCAGTTCTTC.

This chain uses TRBV13 with TRBJ2-3; D is unresolved. This CDR3 comprises 16 residues. The V end was cut by 2 bases, the J end by 5 bases, with 17 bases between. Germline CDR1 is PRHDT and CDR2 is FYEKMQ (reference sequence). This CDR3 reads CASSLPEASGIDTQYF. DNA of the CDR3: TGTGCCAGCAGCTTACCTGAGGCCTCGGGCATAGATACGCAGTATTTT.

The chain employs TRBV5-1 and TRBJ2-1; D ambiguous. The CDR3 spans 15 residues. The V end was cut by 3 bases, the J end by 4 bases, with 14 bases between. Germline V gene data show CDR1 as SGHRS and CDR2 as YFSETQ. The CDR3 nucleotides are TGCGCCAGCAGCTCGGACGCGACGCCATACAATGAGCAGTTCTTC. Its protein product is CASSSDATPYNEQFF.

This clonotype turned up a few times. The CDR3 coding sequence is TGTGCCACCAGCAGGAGCCTGGAAGGGGCTGAAGCTTTCTTT. Protein sequence: CATSRSLEGAEAFF. The chain links TRBV15 to TRBJ1-1, with D perhaps TRBD1 (5 bases). Germline assignment: CDR1 LNHNV and CDR2 YYDKDF (reference sequence). This CDR3 is 14 amino acids long. Trimming took off 3 bases at V and 6 bases at J, with 14 bases between the two ends.

Comment on this clonotype: Compared with germline, one end of the junction differs, possibly owing to a read error. The gene calls are TRBV7-2 and TRBJ2-1; D is perhaps TRBD2 (5 bases). The germline CDR1 and CDR2 sequences are SGHTA and FQGNSA. This CDR3 region has 15 residues. The CDR3 coding sequence is TGTGCCAACAGCTTTTCCCCGAGGGTGCACAATGAGCAGTCCTTC. Its translation is CANSFSPRVHNEQSF. Looking up the rest from reference TRBV7-2 and TRBJ2-1 gives the full variable domain: GAGVSQSPSNKVTEKGKDVELRCDPISGHTALYWYRQSLGQGLEFLIYFQGNSAPDKSGLPSDRFSAERTGGSVSTLTIQRTQQEDSAVYLCANSFSPRVHNEQSFGPGTRLTVL.

Comments on this clonotype: Just one base apart from a much larger clone, this may be a read error. The J gene is TRBJ1-1, the V gene TRBV7-2; D is unresolved. The CDR3 sequence is 13 residues long. Germline values: CDR1 SGHTA, CDR2 FQGNSA. Here the CDR3 DNA reads TGTGCCAACAGCTTGATATTACTTGACGAAGCTTTCTTT. Amino acid sequence: CANSLILLDEAFF. Full variable domain (outside the CDR3, taken from reference TRBV7-2 and TRBJ1-1): GAGVSQSPSNKVTEKGKDVELRCDPISGHTALYWYRQSLGQGLEFLIYFQGNSAPDKSGLPSDRFSAERTGGSVSTLTIQRTQQEDSAVYLCANSLILLDEAFFGQGTRLTVV.

The sample holds many counts of this clonotype. The chain has TRBV7-2 and TRBJ2-3, with TRBD2 identical over 8 bases. Germline loops: CDR1 SGHTA, CDR2 FQGNSA. This CDR3 contains 17 residues. Unmatched junction bases numbered 13, after V lost 2 bases and J lost 6 bases. CDR3 DNA: TGTGCCAGCAGCTTAAGGGCTAGCGGGCCCCTCGAGGATACGCAGTATTTT. Its protein product is CASSLRASGPLEDTQYF.

This clonotype has more than one count but fewer than ten. The chain joins TRBV7-8 to TRBJ2-1, with D possibly TRBD2 on 6 matching bases. This CDR3 is built from 13 residues. Germline-derived CDR1 and CDR2 are SGHVS and FQNEAQ. V lost 5 bases and J lost 11, with 16 bases in between. The DNA of the CDR3 is TGTGCCAGCAGCGCGGGGCAGTCCGTTCAGCAGTTCTTC. Translation: CASSAGQSVQQFF.

A few counts support this clonotype. This rearrangement joins TRBV6-6 to TRBJ1-1, with unresolved D. V gave up 6 bases and J gave up 6 bases, with 8 bases separating them. The CDR3 spans 11 residues. From germline, CDR1 is MNHNY and CDR2 SVGAGI (reference sequence). CDR3 amino acids: CASRTSAEAFF. In nucleotides, the CDR3 is TGTGCCAGCAGGACCAGCGCTGAAGCTTTCTTT.

This clonotype was recorded many times. The chain employs TRBV12-5 and TRBJ2-3; tentative D call: TRBD1 (5 bases). Germline CDR1 and CDR2: LGHNT and FRNRAP. The CDR3 consists of 12 residues. With 6 bases removed from V and 3 bases from J, the gap between germline ends came to 7 bases. The CDR3 loop reads CASGGPTDTQYF. Written as DNA, the CDR3 is TGTGCTAGTGGGGGGCCTACAGATACGCAGTATTTT.

The sample holds a few counts of this clonotype. This chain links TRBV7-6 with TRBJ2-1; maybe TRBD2 (5 bases). CDR1 is SGHVS and CDR2 is FNYEAQ in the germline V gene. The V end was cut by 2 bases, the J end by 1 base, with 15 bases between. This CDR3 spans 17 amino acids. This CDR3 reads CASSLLFGVKSYNEQFF. As DNA, the CDR3 is TGTGCCAGCAGCTTATTATTCGGGGTAAAATCCTACAATGAGCAGTTCTTC.

The V and J genes are TRBV7-9 and TRBJ1-2; D remains unclear. Germline CDR1 SEHNR, CDR2 FQNEAQ (reference sequence). The CDR3 runs to 14 residues. Between the trimmed V and J ends, which lost 4 bases and 2 bases, there was a span of 11 bases. The CDR3 protein is CASSSPMINYGYTF. DNA of the CDR3: TGTGCCAGCAGCTCTCCGATGATAAACTATGGCTACACCTTC. Full variable domain (outside the CDR3, taken from reference TRBV7-9 and TRBJ1-2): DTGVSQNPRHKITKRGQNVTFRCDPISEHNRLYWYRQTLGQGPEFLTYFQNEAQLEKSRLLSDRFSAERPKGSFSTLEIQRTEQGDSAMYLCASSSPMINYGYTFGSGTRLTVV.

V gene TRBV7-6 combines with J gene TRBJ2-1, with D maybe TRBD2 (6 bases). The CDR3 extends over 13 amino acids. The V and J ends lost 9 bases and 2 bases respectively, with 11 bases between them. Germline CDR1 and CDR2: SGHVS and FNYEAQ. Here the CDR3 DNA reads TGTGCCAGGGGCGGGGAAACCTACAATGAGCAGTTCTTC. Translated: CARGGETYNEQFF.

The CDR3 DNA is TGTGCCAGCAGTACCGTGGACAGGGAGGGATCCTATAATTCACCCCTCCACTTT. Encoded protein: CASSTVDREGSYNSPLHF. The chain uses TRBV28 and TRBJ1-6, with 8 bases lining up with TRBD1. The germline V gene has CDR1 MDHEN and CDR2 SYDVKM. The CDR3 spans 18 residues. V shed 5 bases, J shed 1 base, and the junction held 10 bases outside the gene matches. The full variable domain, with the rest looked up from reference TRBV28 and TRBJ1-6, is DVKVTQSSRYLVKRTGEKVFLECVQDMDHENMFWYRQDPGLGLRLIYFSYDVKMKEKGDIPEGYSVSREKKERFSLILESASTNQTSMYLCASSTVDREGSYNSPLHFGNGTRLTVT.

A few counts support this clonotype. The chain has TRBV6-1 and TRBJ2-1, with TRBD2 identical over 11 bases. Germline-derived CDR1 and CDR2 are MNHNS and SASEGT. V lost 10 bases and J lost 5; bases outside the gene matches: 4. The CDR3 loop spans 13 amino acids. The CDR3 loop reads CAIGTSGNNEQFF. The CDR3 region has the DNA TGTGCCATTGGGACTAGCGGCAACAATGAGCAGTTCTTC.